These 31 T cell receptor beta chains came from one sample sequenced in a study of cytomegalovirus exposure and HLA in healthy donors. PCR amplification relied on 60 Vbeta primers (plus 13 Jbeta primers). The data were produced by immunoSEQ multiplex PCR, yet TCRdb's version contains in-frame clones alone and is incomplete. The sample lists about 160,000 clones, roughly four fifths occurring once. Input material: PBMCs. These receptors originate from a man aged 35 to 55 in good health and CMV-seronegative.

The J gene is TRBJ2-7, the V gene TRBV7-8, with 9 nucleotides matching TRBD1. The germline CDR1 and CDR2 sequences are SGHVS and FQNEAQ. The trim removed 2 bases at V and 2 bases at J, leaving 4 bases unmatched. The CDR3 runs 15 residues. This chain's CDR3 is CASSLSGQGPYEQYF. In DNA form, the CDR3 reads TGTGCCAGCAGCTTATCGGGACAGGGTCCCTACGAGCAGTACTTC.

The V call is TRBV19, the J call TRBJ1-2; 7 positions match TRBD1. The CDR3 spans 15 residues. Unmatched junction bases numbered 10, after V lost 5 bases and J lost 4 bases. Germline CDR1 reads LNHDA; CDR2 reads SQIVND (reference sequence). The CDR3 sequence: CASSAWTGSGYGYTF. The CDR3 DNA follows: TGTGCCAGTAGTGCGTGGACAGGTTCGGGCTATGGCTACACCTTC. Using reference TRBV19 and TRBJ1-2 for the parts outside the CDR3, the full variable domain is DGGITQSPKYLFRKEGQNVTLSCEQNLNHDAMYWYRQDPGQGLRLIYYSQIVNDFQKGDIAEGYSVSREKKESFPLTVTSAQKNPTAFYLCASSAWTGSGYGYTFGSGTRLTVV.

V usage is TRBV5-4 and J usage is TRBJ2-5; 9 nucleotides align to TRBD2. Germline trimming cut 3 bases from V and 3 bases from J; bases unmatched to any gene: 6. The CDR3 length is 15 residues. Germline V gene sequence: CDR1 SGHNT, CDR2 YYREEE (reference sequence). The CDR3 region has the DNA TGTGCCAGCAGCTCGGCTAGCGGGACAAAAGAGACCCAGTACTTC. Its protein is CASSSASGTKETQYF.

V usage is TRBV7-9 and J usage is TRBJ1-1; a possible D gene is TRBD1 (6 bases). The V gene's germline CDR1 is SEHNR and CDR2 FQNEAQ (reference sequence). Between the trimmed V and J ends, which lost 5 bases and 6 bases, there was a span of 31 bases. CDR3 size: 19 residues. CDR3: CASSPSHSYGTQREAEAFF. In nucleotides, the CDR3 is TGTGCCAGCAGCCCATCCCACTCCTACGGGACACAGAGAGAGGCTGAAGCTTTCTTT.

The V call is TRBV2, the J call TRBJ2-7; 8 bases line up with TRBD2. Germline loops: CDR1 SNHLY, CDR2 FYNNEI. CDR3 size: 14 residues. The trim removed 6 bases at V and 7 bases at J, leaving 11 bases unmatched. The CDR3 bases are TGTGCCAGCAGAGGACGCGGGGGGAGTGGGGAGCAGTACTTC. Its protein is CASRGRGGSGEQYF.

The chain combines TRBV5-1 with TRBJ2-4; TRBD2 aligns across 12 bases. Germline loops: CDR1 SGHRS, CDR2 YFSETQ. CDR3 length: 18 amino acids. The ends lost 3 bases at V and 3 bases at J; junction bases unmatched: 10. The CDR3 coding sequence is TGCGCCAGCAGCTATCCTAGCGGGGGGGTTCGAGGCAAAAACATTCAGTACTTC. Its protein product is CASSYPSGGVRGKNIQYF.

The chain employs TRBV2 and TRBJ1-3; TRBD1 might be the D (5 bases). Germline-derived CDR1 and CDR2 are SNHLY and FYNNEI. Trimming cost V 4 bases and J 0 bases, with 13 bases left between them. There are 16 residues in the CDR3. Here the CDR3 reads CASSVTGTHSGNTIYF. Written as DNA, the CDR3 is TGTGCCAGCAGTGTAACAGGAACCCACTCTGGAAACACCATATATTTT.

V usage is TRBV4-1 and J usage is TRBJ2-3, with TRBD1 as a possible D gene (5 bases). Looked up from germline, CDR1 is MGHRA and CDR2 is YSYEKL. Trimming pared 1 base from V and 9 bases from J, leaving 14 bases between. CDR3 length equals 14 residues. As DNA, the CDR3 is TGCGCCAGCAGCCAAGGGAAGGGGTCTCGGACGCAGTATTTT. It specifies CASSQGKGSRTQYF.

The chain combines TRBV7-2 with TRBJ1-2; 7 nucleotides align to TRBD1. Germline V gene data show CDR1 as SGHTA and CDR2 as FQGNSA. The CDR3 spans 15 residues. The ends lost 5 bases at V and 7 bases at J; junction bases unmatched: 13. The CDR3 DNA is TGTGCCAGCAGCCAGCTTATCAGGGGGGCTGCTGGCTACACCTTC. Amino acid sequence: CASSQLIRGAAGYTF.

The gene calls are TRBV29-1 and TRBJ1-1; TRBD1 matches at 7 bases. V lost 3 bases to trimming and J lost 0 bases; unmatched junction nucleotides: 4. CDR3 length equals 14 residues. The germline CDR1 and CDR2 sequences are SQVTM and ANQGSEA. CDR3 nucleotides: TGCAGCGTTGAGGGACAGACCTTGAACACTGAAGCTTTCTTT. Amino acids: CSVEGQTLNTEAFF.

The chain couples TRBV7-3 to TRBJ1-1; a possible D gene is TRBD1 (5 bases). V lost 5 bases and J 4 bases, leaving 14 bases between the germline ends. This CDR3 comprises 14 residues. The germline CDR1 and CDR2 sequences are SGHTA and FQGTGA. The DNA of the CDR3 is TGTGCCAGCAGCGATGGTGGGGGGAGCACTGAAGCTTTCTTT. Translated: CASSDGGGSTEAFF.

This clone showed up just once. This chain's CDR3 is CASETGGAFGELFF. In DNA form, the CDR3 reads TGTGCCAGCGAGACAGGGGGCGCATTTGGGGAGCTGTTTTTT. This chain connects TRBV6-5 to TRBJ2-2; TRBD1 matches 10 bases. In germline, CDR1 is MNHEY, CDR2 SVGAGI. This CDR3 has 14 amino acids. V was pared by 8 bases and J by 8 bases, with 8 bases of the junction left unmatched.

V is TRBV19 and J is TRBJ2-1; 10 bases are a match to TRBD2. Germline V gives CDR1 LNHDA, CDR2 SQIVND (reference sequence). There are 14 residues in the CDR3. V lost 10 bases to trimming and J lost 5 bases; unmatched junction nucleotides: 8. CDR3 loop: CATASGSAHNEQFF. The CDR3 region has the DNA TGTGCCACTGCTAGCGGGAGCGCCCACAATGAGCAGTTCTTC.

J is TRBJ1-5 and V is TRBV7-9; possibly TRBD1 for D (5 bases). Germline V gene sequence: CDR1 SEHNR, CDR2 FQNEAQ (reference sequence). Trimming took 1 base from V and 7 from J, leaving 8 bases between them. The CDR3 has 13 amino acids. The CDR3 is CASSLEGIQPQHF. CDR3 coding DNA: TGTGCCAGCAGCTTAGAGGGGATACAGCCCCAGCATTTT.

The V call is TRBV6-5, the J call TRBJ2-7; TRBD2 matches at 9 bases. J lost 6 bases, V lost 6 bases, and 9 bases had no gene match. Germline lookup yields CDR1 MNHEY and CDR2 SVGAGI. The CDR3 consists of 14 residues. As DNA, the CDR3 is TGTGCCAGCAGAGCAATAGCGGGGGCACGCGAGCAGTACTTC. It is translated as CASRAIAGAREQYF.

V and J are TRBV5-1 and TRBJ2-2; 9 bases align to TRBD1. The CDR3 contains 15 residues. V shed 1 base, J shed 7 bases, and the junction held 5 bases outside the gene matches. Germline CDR1 is SGHRS and CDR2 is YFSETQ. The chain's CDR3 is CASSLTRTGVGELFF. CDR3 sequence (DNA): TGCGCCAGCAGCTTGACCAGGACAGGGGTCGGGGAGCTGTTTTTT.

As for this clone: At one end the junction does not follow the germline gene, possibly because of a read error. This chain links TRBV29-1 with TRBJ2-5, with D unclear. Germline V CDR1 and CDR2: SQVTM, ANQGSEA. The CDR3 has 13 residues. In nucleotides, the CDR3 is TGCGGCGTGGTGACATGGGCACAGGAGACCCAGTACTTC. This sequence encodes CGVVTWAQETQYF.

This clone was recorded a few times. The gene calls are TRBV4-3 and TRBJ2-3; 8 bases are a match to TRBD1. CDR1 LGHNA and CDR2 YSLEER come from the germline V gene. The length of the CDR3 is 13 residues. The V gene end was trimmed by 4 bases and the J gene end by 14 bases; junction bases not matched to a gene: 11. CDR3 DNA: TGCGCCAGCAGCCGGGACTTCGGGGACAGGCGGTATTTT. Its protein product is CASSRDFGDRRYF.

The chain has TRBV11-3 and TRBJ1-2, with TRBD1 as a possible D gene (6 bases). This CDR3 region has 16 residues. Germline V gene lookup returns CDR1 SGHNT and CDR2 YENEEA. Trimming pared 2 bases from V and 4 bases from J, leaving 17 bases between. CDR3 residues: CASSLKGTPSAYGYTF. Here the CDR3 DNA reads TGTGCCAGCAGCTTAAAAGGGACACCCTCGGCCTATGGCTACACCTTC.

This chain connects TRBV6-5 to TRBJ2-3; unclear D gene. V was trimmed by 6 bases and J by 5 bases, leaving 15 bases between them. This CDR3 is 14 amino acids long. The germline V gene has CDR1 MNHEY and CDR2 SVGAGI. The CDR3 bases are TGTGCCAGCAGCCCCGGTGGGCTGATAGATACGCAGTATTTT. Its translation is CASSPGGLIDTQYF.

The chain couples TRBV10-3 to TRBJ1-2, with D uncertain. Germline V gene sequence: CDR1 ENHRY, CDR2 SYGVKD. V lost 8 bases and J lost 7, with 20 bases in between. This CDR3 is built from 14 residues. DNA for the CDR3: TGTGCCATCGGCACCGGTTTAGGAGGGAGTGGCTACACCTTC. Translation gives CAIGTGLGGSGYTF.

Points on this clone: Other nucleotide sequences in the sample specify the same CDR3. This chain joins TRBV13 and TRBJ2-7; no clear D. V gave up 2 bases and J gave up 4 bases, with 3 bases separating them. The CDR3 consists of 11 residues. Germline V gene data show CDR1 as PRHDT and CDR2 as FYEKMQ (reference sequence). For the CDR3, the DNA is TGTGCCAGCAGCTTAACTTACGAGCAGTACTTC. Its protein is CASSLTYEQYF.

The chain carries TRBV5-1 and TRBJ2-2; 8 nucleotides match TRBD2. J was trimmed by 4 bases and V by 4 bases; bases with no gene match: 9. In germline, CDR1 is SGHRS, CDR2 YFSETQ. The CDR3 spans 16 residues. The DNA of the CDR3 is TGCGCCAGCAGCCCCGGGGGGGTAGGGGCCACCGGGGAGCTGTTTTTT. Its translation: CASSPGGVGATGELFF.

CDR3 DNA: TGTGCTAGTGGTCCCCCAAATGGAAACACCATATATTTT. Translation gives CASGPPNGNTIYF. This sequence joins TRBV12-5 and TRBJ1-3; D gene unclear. V dropped 5 bases and J dropped 3 bases, with 8 bases sitting between them. In germline, CDR1 is LGHNT, CDR2 FRNRAP. CDR3 size: 13 residues.

In regard to this clone: Germline is not matched at one junction end, which may reflect a read error. V and J are TRBV7-9 and TRBJ2-2, with D possibly matching TRBD1 (6 bases). Germline CDR1 SEHNR, CDR2 FQNEAQ (reference sequence). This CDR3 spans 14 amino acids. The CDR3 DNA reads as TGCGTACTATTGAAAGGGGGTCCCACCGGGGAGCTGTTTTTT. Protein: CVLLKGGPTGELFF.

The chain is built from TRBV7-3 and TRBJ1-6, with 7 bases fitting TRBD1. From germline, CDR1 is SGHTA and CDR2 FQGTGA. The CDR3 length is 16 residues. V lost 5 bases to trimming and J lost 5 bases; unmatched junction nucleotides: 9. This chain's CDR3 is CASSQRQGGNNSPLHF. As DNA, the CDR3 is TGTGCCAGCAGCCAAAGACAGGGTGGCAATAATTCACCCCTCCACTTT.

This clone was detected only once. The CDR3 coding sequence is TGTGCCAGCAGCTTAGGGCGGACTCGGAGGGAAAAACTGTTTTTT. It specifies CASSLGRTRREKLFF. The chain couples TRBV7-2 to TRBJ1-4, with no clear D. V lost 1 base and J lost 8, with 14 bases in between. Germline V gene data show CDR1 as SGHTA and CDR2 as FQGNSA. The CDR3 length is 15 residues.

This clone was counted a few times. Written as DNA, the CDR3 is TGTGCCAGCAGTTCGGGACAGTTGTACGAGCAGTACTTC. Amino acids: CASSSGQLYEQYF. The V and J genes are TRBV28 and TRBJ2-7; 7 bases match TRBD1. Trimming at V came to 4 bases and at J to 4 bases, leaving 4 bases not matched to a gene. The V gene's germline CDR1 is MDHEN and CDR2 SYDVKM. The CDR3 runs to 13 residues.

This clone was observed a few times. V and J are TRBV6-4 and TRBJ2-3; 8 bases line up with TRBD2. The length of the CDR3 is 17 residues. The germline gives CDR1 MRHNA, CDR2 SNTAGT. Germline trimming cut 0 bases from V and 1 base from J; bases unmatched to any gene: 6. CDR3 amino acids: CASSDSPSGGGTDTQYF. CDR3 nucleotide sequence: TGTGCCAGCAGTGACTCGCCGAGCGGGGGTGGCACAGATACGCAGTATTTT.

The chain's CDR3 is CASITGTGGYEQYF. The CDR3 nucleotides read TGTGCCAGCATTACCGGGACAGGGGGCTACGAGCAGTACTTC. The genes are TRBV28 and TRBJ2-7, with 11 bases identical to TRBD1. V trimming: 7 bases; J trimming: 3 bases; junction bases outside the gene matches: 5. The CDR3 spans 14 residues. From germline, CDR1 is MDHEN and CDR2 SYDVKM.

In this sample, this clone turned up a few times. The chain recombines TRBV4-1 with TRBJ1-5, with 9 bases matching TRBD1. There are 16 residues in the CDR3. The trim removed 0 bases at V and 6 bases at J, leaving 6 bases unmatched. Germline-derived CDR1 and CDR2 are MGHRA and YSYEKL. CDR3 residues: CASSQEGQGGAQPQHF. The CDR3, as DNA: TGCGCCAGCAGCCAAGAGGGACAGGGAGGAGCTCAGCCCCAGCATTTT.